This record looks at one TCR beta chain sequence and its context. The antigen remains unidentified. The CDR3 has 14 amino acids. This sample is part of a study of cytomegalovirus exposure and HLA in healthy donors. Study observations and caveats: Immune exposure data for these donors was limited to CMV serostatus. TRBV6-2, TRBV6-3 and some other V segments were unresolvable in 87-base-pair reads. Analyses of presence/absence relied on an assumption of roughly uniform sequencing depth across donors.

The primer mix had 60 Vbeta and 13 Jbeta primers. Produced via immunoSEQ multiplex PCR; TCRdb's table is partial and in-frame only. The profile covers roughly 120,000 clones, with about 79% appearing a single time and more than 1.5% taken by the ten largest. What was sequenced was PBMCs. The genes are TRBV12-2 and TRBJ1-3; the table's D call of TRBD1 was not tested on the DNA. TRBV12-2 is described as a pseudogene. The clonotype was recovered from a man in his fifties in good health and CMV-seronegative. CDR3 DNA: TGTGCAAGTCGCTTAAGGGACAGGCTAGTGATTTTGTATTTT. Its translation is CASRLRDRLVILYF.